This T cell receptor beta chain was profiled in a study of blood T cells in healthy people across ages. About the research overall: When template switching was applied, about one barcoded beta molecule was captured per two T cells.

Notes on this clonotype: No antigen is known for it.

General study results and limits: It was not possible, with unsorted PBMCs, to conclusively compare naive and antigen-experienced cells.

V was trimmed by 5 bases and J by 8 bases, leaving 13 bases between them. Germline CDR1 SEHNR, CDR2 FQNEAQ (reference sequence). The CDR3 is 13 residues long. Together with a sample-barcoded 5' primer, a J-beta primer mix was included in a second PCR lasting about 6 to 11 cycles. Every sample returned 2.5 million or more CDR3-containing paired-end reads. TCRdb reanalysed the 5' RACE reads using MiXCR and keeps one entry per CDR3 protein. The sample lists around 1,000,000 distinct CDR3 sequences, approximately 25% occurring once. The same specimen was also included in a second study, on T cells of mothers and their children. From that study: Every mother produced more than 9.5 million TCR beta CDR3 reads, whereas every child provided several million.

Source material: blood. The V call is TRBV7-9, the J call TRBJ1-5; a possible D gene is TRBD1 (5 bases). The receptor's source is a girl under 10 years old in good health. CDR3 in amino acids: CASSPPGGEPQHF. CDR3 DNA sequence: TGTGCCAGCAGCCCCCCGGGGGGAGAGCCCCAGCATTTT.